The 27 T cell receptor beta chains listed next were all sequenced from one sample in a study of shared clonotypes between healthy human individuals. Using immunoSEQ multiplex PCR, the repertoire was profiled, and TCRdb retains in-frame clones only, with some absent. Counted here are approximately 500,000 clones, 90% to 97% occurring once; the ten biggest clones make up about 0.064%. Material: naive CD4+ T cells sorted from blood. Subset noted: CD45RA+ positively selected. The receptors here all came from a woman aged 25 to 39 in good health.

The chain combines TRBV7-9 with TRBJ1-1, with D possibly being TRBD1 (5 bases). The V and J ends lost 10 bases and 1 base respectively, with 16 bases between them. The germline V gene encodes CDR1 SEHNR and CDR2 FQNEAQ (reference sequence). There are 14 residues in the CDR3. The CDR3, as DNA: TGTGCCACCGACTCAGGGACCGAGAACACTGAAGCTTTCTTT. Its protein product is CATDSGTENTEAFF.

The V gene is TRBV6-5, the J gene TRBJ2-7; D might be TRBD1 (6 bases). Trimming removed 0 bases at V and 2 bases at J, with 8 bases between. Looked up from germline, CDR1 is MNHEY and CDR2 is SVGAGI. CDR3 length: 14 residues. The CDR3 nucleotides read TGTGCCAGCAGTTACTCTACAGGGACCTACGAGCAGTACTTC. It encodes CASSYSTGTYEQYF.

The rearrangement joins TRBV27 to TRBJ1-2; TRBD1 might be the D (5 bases). With 8 bases removed from V and 2 bases from J, the gap between germline ends came to 9 bases. CDR3 length equals 12 residues. In germline, CDR1 is MNHEY, CDR2 SMNVEV (reference sequence). CDR3 sequence (DNA): TGTGCCAGCGGCGGGACCAACTATGGCTACACCTTC. This codes for CASGGTNYGYTF.

The V gene is TRBV28, the J gene TRBJ2-7; 11 bases match TRBD2. There are 14 residues in the CDR3. Looked up from germline, CDR1 is MDHEN and CDR2 is SYDVKM. The junction had 3 bases not matched to a gene; V was cut back by 5 bases and J by 3 bases. In DNA form, the CDR3 reads TGTGCCAGCAGTCCTAGCGGGAGGAACTACGAGCAGTACTTC. Protein: CASSPSGRNYEQYF.

The chain couples TRBV19 to TRBJ2-1; D is unresolved. V shed 5 bases and J shed 2 bases, with 4 bases lying between them. There are 12 residues in the CDR3. Germline CDR1 reads LNHDA; CDR2 reads SQIVND (reference sequence). CDR3 nucleotide sequence: TGTGCCAGTAGTCAGCCCTACAATGAGCAGTTCTTC. Translation gives CASSQPYNEQFF.

The rearrangement uses TRBV18 and TRBJ2-3; 12 bases align to TRBD2. The CDR3 spans 15 residues. With V trimmed by 3 bases and J by 8 bases, 6 bases remained unmatched. Germline CDR1 reads KGHSH; CDR2 reads LQKENI. CDR3 amino acids: CASSPMTSGSGTQYF. Written as DNA, the CDR3 is TGTGCCAGCTCACCGATGACTAGCGGGAGTGGTACGCAGTATTTT.

The chain has TRBV6-6 and TRBJ2-7, with TRBD2 matching over 11 bases. The germline gives CDR1 MNHNY, CDR2 SVGAGI (reference sequence). CDR3 length equals 16 residues. Trimming took 6 bases from V and 5 from J; bases not matched to a gene: 12. CDR3 protein: CASSPRGGTSGDEQYF. The CDR3 nucleotides are TGTGCCAGCAGCCCAAGAGGAGGGACTAGCGGTGACGAGCAGTACTTC.

The chain joins TRBV6-1 to TRBJ1-1; D ambiguous. The CDR3 contains 13 residues. The V gene's germline CDR1 is MNHNS and CDR2 SASEGT. The V and J ends lost 5 bases and 4 bases respectively, with 11 bases between them. The CDR3 is CASSPVAATEAFF. CDR3 bases: TGTGCCAGCAGTCCTGTTGCGGCCACTGAAGCTTTCTTT.

In DNA form, the CDR3 reads TGTGCCAGCAGCACCCCGGGAAAGTCGTACACTGAAGCTTTCTTT. It translates to CASSTPGKSYTEAFF. The chain combines TRBV7-9 with TRBJ1-1; D ambiguous. Trimming removed 5 bases from V and 3 bases from J, with 16 bases in between. The CDR3 consists of 15 residues. Per the germline V gene, CDR1 is SEHNR and CDR2 is FQNEAQ (reference sequence).

The chain carries TRBV18 and TRBJ2-5; D assignment may be TRBD1 or TRBD2 (5 bases each). Trimming stripped 3 bases from V and 6 bases from J, with 20 bases between. Looked up from germline, CDR1 is KGHSH and CDR2 is LQKENI. The CDR3 is 16 amino acids. The CDR3 bases are TGTGCCAGCTCACCTGATCCCGGGGCCGCATCGAAGACCCAGTACTTC. This encodes CASSPDPGAASKTQYF.

This chain joins TRBV2 and TRBJ2-2, with TRBD2 matching 10 bases. The CDR3 length is 15 residues. CDR1 is SNHLY and CDR2 is FYNNEI in the germline V gene. V shed 2 bases, J shed 3 bases, and the junction held 0 bases outside the gene matches. The CDR3 loop reads CASSELAGDTGELFF. CDR3 nucleotides: TGTGCCAGCAGTGAACTAGCGGGAGACACCGGGGAGCTGTTTTTT. Full variable domain (remainder filled in from reference TRBV2 and TRBJ2-2): EPEVTQTPSHQVTQMGQEVILRCVPISNHLYFYWYRQILGQKVEFLVSFYNNEISEKSEIFDDQFSVERPDGSNFTLKIRSTKLEDSAMYFCASSELAGDTGELFFGEGSRLTVL.

This clone was seen once. V and J are TRBV5-1 and TRBJ1-3; the D is unclear. Germline CDR1 SGHRS, CDR2 YFSETQ. The ends were cut back, 0 bases at V and 1 base at J, with 8 bases in the middle. CDR3 size: 15 residues. The CDR3 region is CASSLDLGSGNTIYF. The CDR3 region has the DNA TGCGCCAGCAGCTTGGATTTAGGGTCTGGAAACACCATATATTTT.

CDR3 nucleotide sequence: TGTGCCAGCAGTTCCCCCGACAGGCACAATCAGCCCCAGCATTTT. Its protein product is CASSSPDRHNQPQHF. This chain uses TRBV28 with TRBJ1-5, with a possible D match to TRBD1 (6 bases). Germline V CDR1 and CDR2: MDHEN, SYDVKM. CDR3 length: 15 residues. The V end lost 4 bases, the J end lost 3 bases, and 13 bases lay between the germline ends.

CDR3 nucleotides: TGTGCCAGCAGCTCAGGGAGGAGCGGGACTTCAGATACGCAGTATTTT. Protein sequence: CASSSGRSGTSDTQYF. The chain is built from TRBV11-3 and TRBJ2-3, with 7 bases that match TRBD2. Trimming at V came to 4 bases and at J to 4 bases, leaving 11 bases not matched to a gene. The CDR3 totals 16 residues. CDR1 and CDR2 (germline): SGHNT, YENEEA.

V is TRBV19 and J is TRBJ2-1; no firm D call. Germline lookup yields CDR1 LNHDA and CDR2 SQIVND (reference sequence). The CDR3 runs to 16 residues. Deletions cut 6 bases from V and 0 bases from J, with 15 bases between. Written as DNA, the CDR3 is TGTGCCAGTAGGCTGGTATCGAGAGGCTCCTACAATGAGCAGTTCTTC. Protein: CASRLVSRGSYNEQFF.

The V and J genes are TRBV6-5 and TRBJ2-7, with TRBD2 identical over 8 bases. There are 14 residues in the CDR3. From germline, CDR1 is MNHEY and CDR2 SVGAGI. J was trimmed by 2 bases and V by 6 bases; bases with no gene match: 6. The CDR3 reads CASSRTSPPYEQYF. DNA for the CDR3: TGTGCCAGCAGCAGGACTAGCCCTCCCTACGAGCAGTACTTC.

The rearrangement links TRBV9 to TRBJ1-1; D call uncertain. Germline V gene data show CDR1 as SGDLS and CDR2 as YYNGEE. The V gene lost 1 base and the J gene lost 5 bases, with 12 bases spanning the gap. There are 14 residues in the CDR3. CDR3 bases: TGTGCCAGCAGCGTATTAAGGGAGGAGACTGAAGCTTTCTTT. Residues: CASSVLREETEAFF.

The J gene is TRBJ1-3, the V gene TRBV7-9; no definite D call. V was shortened by 3 bases and J by 4 bases, with 7 bases between the two germline ends. The length of the CDR3 is 13 residues. The germline CDR1 and CDR2 sequences are SEHNR and FQNEAQ (reference sequence). The CDR3 sequence is CASSFQEGNTIYF. In nucleotides, the CDR3 is TGTGCCAGCAGCTTTCAAGAGGGAAACACCATATATTTT.

Here the CDR3 DNA reads TGTGCCAGCAGTGATGGGGTCGGGAACACTGAAGCTTTCTTT. As protein: CASSDGVGNTEAFF. The rearrangement uses TRBV25-1 and TRBJ1-1; D is uncertain. V was clipped by 3 bases and J by 1 base, with 9 bases between them. The CDR3 totals 14 residues. Germline CDR1 is MGHDK and CDR2 is SYGVNS.

V usage is TRBV19 and J usage is TRBJ2-5; 7 nucleotides agree with TRBD2. The J call may be faulty, since TRBJ2-7 better matches the DNA end. The V gene's germline CDR1 is LNHDA and CDR2 SQIVND (reference sequence). This CDR3 is 15 amino acids long. CDR3 sequence reads: CASSILSGNGYEQYF. The CDR3 DNA is TGTGCCAGTAGTATACTAAGCGGGAATGGCTACGAGCAGTACTTC.

This clone was detected once. The V gene is TRBV11-1, the J gene TRBJ2-1, with 9 bases fitting TRBD2. This CDR3 has 17 amino acids. Germline assignment: CDR1 SGHAT and CDR2 FQDESV (reference sequence). Trimming cost V 5 bases and J 5 bases; bases outside gene matches: 13. CDR3 DNA: TGTGCCAGCAGCCCACGCCGTCTAGCGGGACCCAACAATGAGCAGTTCTTC. Translation: CASSPRRLAGPNNEQFF.

The chain employs TRBV6-1 and TRBJ2-1; 7 positions agree with TRBD2. The trim removed 4 bases at V and 3 bases at J, leaving 6 bases unmatched. The length of the CDR3 is 15 residues. Germline V gene lookup returns CDR1 MNHNS and CDR2 SASEGT. Written as DNA, the CDR3 is TGTGCCAGCAGTGCGGGTAGCGGGTACTACAATGAGCAGTTCTTC. Protein: CASSAGSGYYNEQFF.

The chain recombines TRBV5-1 with TRBJ2-3; D is unclear. The V gene's germline CDR1 is SGHRS and CDR2 YFSETQ. The CDR3 is 14 amino acids. The V gene lost 0 bases and the J gene lost 4 bases, with 9 bases spanning the gap. As DNA, the CDR3 is TGCGCCAGCAGCTTGGTACCGGAGTCAGATACGCAGTATTTT. It specifies CASSLVPESDTQYF.

The V call is TRBV6-1, the J call TRBJ1-1, with 7 bases aligning to TRBD1. CDR3 size: 15 residues. J lost 3 bases, V lost 3 bases, and 7 bases had no gene match. CDR1 and CDR2 (germline): MNHNS, SASEGT. CDR3 residues: CASSDRDSGYTEAFF. The CDR3, as DNA: TGTGCCAGCAGTGACCGGGACAGTGGGTACACTGAAGCTTTCTTT.

V is TRBV7-3 and J is TRBJ1-1; D gene ambiguous. V lost 2 bases to trimming and J lost 2 bases, with 6 bases between them. Looked up from germline, CDR1 is SGHTA and CDR2 is FQGTGA. The CDR3 is 13 amino acids. CDR3 sequence (DNA): TGTGCCAGCAGCTTATCAGTTAACACTGAAGCTTTCTTT. It yields the protein CASSLSVNTEAFF.

This chain links TRBV27 with TRBJ2-2; D is uncertain. The V gene lost 0 bases and the J gene lost 1 base, with 12 bases spanning the gap. The CDR3 length is 17 residues. The germline V gene has CDR1 MNHEY and CDR2 SMNVEV (reference sequence). The CDR3 loop reads CASSLSYVTQNTGELFF. CDR3 bases: TGTGCCAGCAGTTTATCGTATGTGACCCAGAACACCGGGGAGCTGTTTTTT.

The count of this clone is one. The chain recombines TRBV2 with TRBJ1-5; 11 positions match TRBD1. The germline CDR1 and CDR2 sequences are SNHLY and FYNNEI. The CDR3 runs to 15 residues. V shed 6 bases, J shed 4 bases, and the junction held 5 bases outside the gene matches. CDR3 loop: CASSVDRGRNQPQHF. CDR3 DNA: TGTGCCAGCAGCGTGGACAGGGGGCGGAATCAGCCCCAGCATTTT.